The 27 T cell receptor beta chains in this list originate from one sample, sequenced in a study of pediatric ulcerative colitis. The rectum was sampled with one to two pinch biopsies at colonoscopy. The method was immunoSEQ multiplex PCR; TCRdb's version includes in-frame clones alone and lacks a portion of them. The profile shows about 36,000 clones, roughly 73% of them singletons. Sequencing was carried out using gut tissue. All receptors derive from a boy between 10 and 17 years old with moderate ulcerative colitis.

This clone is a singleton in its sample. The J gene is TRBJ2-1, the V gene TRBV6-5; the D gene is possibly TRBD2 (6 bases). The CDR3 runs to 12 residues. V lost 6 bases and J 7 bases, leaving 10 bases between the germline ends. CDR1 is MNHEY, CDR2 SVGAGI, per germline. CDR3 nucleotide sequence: TGTGCCAGCAGGCGGGGTATGAATGAGCAGTTCTTC. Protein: CASRRGMNEQFF.

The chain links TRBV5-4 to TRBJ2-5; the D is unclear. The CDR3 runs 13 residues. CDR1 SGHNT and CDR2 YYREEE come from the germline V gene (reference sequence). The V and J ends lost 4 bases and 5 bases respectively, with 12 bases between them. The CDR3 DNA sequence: TGTGCCAGCAGCCCCAAAGGTTTGGAGACCCAGTACTTC. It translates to CASSPKGLETQYF.

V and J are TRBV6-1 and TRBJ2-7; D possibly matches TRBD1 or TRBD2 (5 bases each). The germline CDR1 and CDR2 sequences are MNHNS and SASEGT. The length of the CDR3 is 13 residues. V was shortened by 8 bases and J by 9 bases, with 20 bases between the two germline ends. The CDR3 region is CASGTYLGSGQYF. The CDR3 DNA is TGTGCCAGCGGGACCTACCTGGGGTCCGGGCAGTACTTC.

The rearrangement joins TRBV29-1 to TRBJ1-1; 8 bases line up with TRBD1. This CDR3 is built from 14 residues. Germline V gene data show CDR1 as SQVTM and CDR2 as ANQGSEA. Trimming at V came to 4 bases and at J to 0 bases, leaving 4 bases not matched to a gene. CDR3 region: CSVGQGPLNTEAFF. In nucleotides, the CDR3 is TGCAGCGTTGGACAGGGGCCCTTGAACACTGAAGCTTTCTTT.

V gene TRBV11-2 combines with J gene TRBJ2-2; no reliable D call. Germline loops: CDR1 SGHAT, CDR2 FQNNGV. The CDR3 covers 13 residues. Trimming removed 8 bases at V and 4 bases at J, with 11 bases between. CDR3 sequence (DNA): TGTGCCAGCGCTTGGTCGGGCACCGGGGAGCTGTTTTTT. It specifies CASAWSGTGELFF.

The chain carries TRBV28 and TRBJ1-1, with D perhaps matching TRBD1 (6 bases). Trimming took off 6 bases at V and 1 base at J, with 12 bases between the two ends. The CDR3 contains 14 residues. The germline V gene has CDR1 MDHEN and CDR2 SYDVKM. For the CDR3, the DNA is TGTGCCAGCAGATACCCGGGACAGAACACTGAAGCTTTCTTT. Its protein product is CASRYPGQNTEAFF.

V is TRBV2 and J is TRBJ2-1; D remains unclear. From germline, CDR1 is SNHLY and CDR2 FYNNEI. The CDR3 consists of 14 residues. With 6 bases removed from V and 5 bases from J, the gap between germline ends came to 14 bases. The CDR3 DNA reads TGTGCCAGCAGCCCCGGGCCGATTAACAATGAGCAGTTCTTC. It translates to CASSPGPINNEQFF.

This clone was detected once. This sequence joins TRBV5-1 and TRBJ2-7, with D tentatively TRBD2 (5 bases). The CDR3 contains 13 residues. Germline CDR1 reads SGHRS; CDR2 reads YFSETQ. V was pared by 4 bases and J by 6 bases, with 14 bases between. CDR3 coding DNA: TGCGCCAGCAGCGGGGAGATGCGGCCCGAGCAGTACTTC. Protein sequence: CASSGEMRPEQYF. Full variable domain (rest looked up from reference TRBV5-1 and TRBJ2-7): KAGVTQTPRYLIKTRGQQVTLSCSPISGHRSVSWYQQTPGQGLQFLFEYFSETQRNKGNFPGRFSGRQFSNSRSEMNVSTLELGDSALYLCASSGEMRPEQYFGPGTRLTVT.

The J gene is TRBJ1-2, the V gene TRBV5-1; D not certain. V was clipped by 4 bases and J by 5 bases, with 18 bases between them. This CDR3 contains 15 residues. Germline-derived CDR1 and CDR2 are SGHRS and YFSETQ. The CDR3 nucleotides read TGCGCCAGCAGCCTAGGCCAGACAACCGATTATGGCTACACCTTC. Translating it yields CASSLGQTTDYGYTF. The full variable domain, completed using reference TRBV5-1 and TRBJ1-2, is KAGVTQTPRYLIKTRGQQVTLSCSPISGHRSVSWYQQTPGQGLQFLFEYFSETQRNKGNFPGRFSGRQFSNSRSEMNVSTLELGDSALYLCASSLGQTTDYGYTFGSGTRLTVV.

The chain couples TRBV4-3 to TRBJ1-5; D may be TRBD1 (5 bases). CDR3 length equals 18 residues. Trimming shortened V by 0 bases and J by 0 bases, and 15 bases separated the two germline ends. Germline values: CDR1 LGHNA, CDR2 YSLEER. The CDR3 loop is CASSQENWGDYSNQPQHF. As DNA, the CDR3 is TGCGCCAGCAGCCAAGAGAATTGGGGGGACTATAGCAATCAGCCCCAGCATTTT.

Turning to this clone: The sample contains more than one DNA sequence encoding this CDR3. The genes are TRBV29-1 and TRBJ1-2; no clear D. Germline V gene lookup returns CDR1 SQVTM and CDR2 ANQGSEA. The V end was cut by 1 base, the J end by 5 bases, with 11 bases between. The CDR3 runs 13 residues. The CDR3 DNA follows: TGCAGCGTTGAAGGCGGCCAACTTTATGGCTACACCTTC. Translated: CSVEGGQLYGYTF.

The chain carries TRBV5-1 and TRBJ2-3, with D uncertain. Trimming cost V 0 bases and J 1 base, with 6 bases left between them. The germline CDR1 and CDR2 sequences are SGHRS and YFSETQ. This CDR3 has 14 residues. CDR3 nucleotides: TGCGCCAGCAGCTTGGAAAGGGGCACAGATACGCAGTATTTT. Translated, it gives CASSLERGTDTQYF.

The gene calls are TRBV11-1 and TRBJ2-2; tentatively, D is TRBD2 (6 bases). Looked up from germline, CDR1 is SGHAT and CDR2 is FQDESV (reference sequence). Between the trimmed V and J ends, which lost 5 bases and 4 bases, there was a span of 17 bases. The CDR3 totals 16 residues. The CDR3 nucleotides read TGTGCCAGCAGCCCGGGACTCCTCGAGGGCACCGGGGAGCTGTTTTTT. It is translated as CASSPGLLEGTGELFF.

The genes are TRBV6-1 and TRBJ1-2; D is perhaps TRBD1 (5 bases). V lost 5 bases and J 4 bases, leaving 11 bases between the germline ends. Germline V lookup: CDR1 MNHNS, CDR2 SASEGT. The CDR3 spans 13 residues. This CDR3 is CASSPGGSYGYTF. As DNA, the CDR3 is TGTGCCAGCAGTCCTGGGGGTTCCTATGGCTACACCTTC.

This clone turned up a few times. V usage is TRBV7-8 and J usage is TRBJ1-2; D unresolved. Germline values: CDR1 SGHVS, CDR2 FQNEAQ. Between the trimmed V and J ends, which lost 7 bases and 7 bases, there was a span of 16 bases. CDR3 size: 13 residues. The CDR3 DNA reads TGTGCCAGCACCCAAACCGCTTCAGGTGGCTACACCTTC. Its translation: CASTQTASGGYTF.

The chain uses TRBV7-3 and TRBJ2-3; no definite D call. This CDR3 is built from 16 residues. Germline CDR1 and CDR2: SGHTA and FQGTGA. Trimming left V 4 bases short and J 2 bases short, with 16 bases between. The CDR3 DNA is TGTGCCAGCAGCTCCCGCCCCGGCCGAGACACAGATACGCAGTATTTT. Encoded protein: CASSSRPGRDTDTQYF.

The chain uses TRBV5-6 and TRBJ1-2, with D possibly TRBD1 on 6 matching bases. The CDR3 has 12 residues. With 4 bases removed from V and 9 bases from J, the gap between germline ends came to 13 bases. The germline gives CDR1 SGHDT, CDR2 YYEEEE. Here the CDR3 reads CASSPGGPRYTF. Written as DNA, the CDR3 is TGTGCCAGCAGCCCCGGGGGGCCCCGCTACACCTTC.

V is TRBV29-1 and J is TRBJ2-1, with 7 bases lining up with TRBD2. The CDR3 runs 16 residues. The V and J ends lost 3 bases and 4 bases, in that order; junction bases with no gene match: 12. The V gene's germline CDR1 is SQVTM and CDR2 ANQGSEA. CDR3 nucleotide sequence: TGCAGCGTTGAGGGGGAGGGCGACTGGGGGTACAATGAGCAGTTCTTC. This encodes CSVEGEGDWGYNEQFF.

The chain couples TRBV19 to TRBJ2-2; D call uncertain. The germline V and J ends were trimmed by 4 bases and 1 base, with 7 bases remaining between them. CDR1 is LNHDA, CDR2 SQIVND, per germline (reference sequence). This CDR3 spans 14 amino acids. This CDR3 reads CASSRTMNTGELFF. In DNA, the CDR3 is TGTGCCAGTAGTAGGACGATGAACACCGGGGAGCTGTTTTTT.

CDR3 DNA sequence: TGTGCCAGCAGCTTCCATTCACAGGGTTCTGATACGCAGTATTTT. The encoded protein is CASSFHSQGSDTQYF. The chain carries TRBV7-3 and TRBJ2-3; weak D call: TRBD1 (6 bases). The germline V and J ends were trimmed by 3 bases and 6 bases, with 16 bases remaining between them. Germline CDR1 and CDR2: SGHTA and FQGTGA. The CDR3 spans 15 residues. Full variable domain (rest looked up from reference TRBV7-3 and TRBJ2-3): GAGVSQTPSNKVTEKGKYVELRCDPISGHTALYWYRQSLGQGPEFLIYFQGTGAADDSGLPNDRFFAVRPEGSVSTLKIQRTERGDSAVYLCASSFHSQGSDTQYFGPGTRLTVL.

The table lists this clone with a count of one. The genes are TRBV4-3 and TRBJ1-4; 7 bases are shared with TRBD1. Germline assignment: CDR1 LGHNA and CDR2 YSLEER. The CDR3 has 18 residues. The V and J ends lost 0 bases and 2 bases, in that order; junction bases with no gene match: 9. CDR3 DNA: TGCGCCAGCAGCCAAGACTACCCAACAGGGGTTACTAATGAAAAACTGTTTTTT. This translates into CASSQDYPTGVTNEKLFF.

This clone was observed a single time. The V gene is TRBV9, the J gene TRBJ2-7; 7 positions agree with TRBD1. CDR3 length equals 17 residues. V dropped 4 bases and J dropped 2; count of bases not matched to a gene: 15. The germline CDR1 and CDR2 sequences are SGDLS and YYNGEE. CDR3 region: CASSPAAGTATTYEQYF. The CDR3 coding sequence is TGTGCCAGCAGCCCCGCGGCCGGGACAGCCACCACCTACGAGCAGTACTTC.

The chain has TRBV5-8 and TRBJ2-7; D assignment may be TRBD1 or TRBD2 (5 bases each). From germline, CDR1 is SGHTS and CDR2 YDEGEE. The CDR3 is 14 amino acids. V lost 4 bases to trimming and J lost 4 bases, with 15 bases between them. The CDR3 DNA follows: TGTGCCAGCAGCCCCGGGACGGAGGCATACGAGCAGTACTTC. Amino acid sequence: CASSPGTEAYEQYF.

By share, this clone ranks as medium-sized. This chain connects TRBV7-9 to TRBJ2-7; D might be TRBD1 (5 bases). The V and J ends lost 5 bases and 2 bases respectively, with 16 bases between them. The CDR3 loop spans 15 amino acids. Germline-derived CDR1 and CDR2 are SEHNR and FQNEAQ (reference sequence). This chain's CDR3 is CASSPNTTAAYEQYF. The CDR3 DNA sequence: TGTGCCAGCAGCCCGAATACGACAGCCGCCTACGAGCAGTACTTC.

The CDR3 spells CSVEETWNGYTF. The CDR3 DNA reads TGCAGCGTTGAAGAGACGTGGAATGGCTACACCTTC. This chain connects TRBV29-1 to TRBJ1-2; D uncertain. The CDR3 runs to 12 residues. Germline V gene sequence: CDR1 SQVTM, CDR2 ANQGSEA. Deletions cut 0 bases from V and 6 bases from J, with 8 bases between.

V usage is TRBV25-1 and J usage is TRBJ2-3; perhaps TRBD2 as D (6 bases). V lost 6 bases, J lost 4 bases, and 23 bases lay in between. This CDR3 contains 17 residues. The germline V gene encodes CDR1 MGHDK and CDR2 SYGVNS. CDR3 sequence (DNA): TGTGCCAGCAGAGAGCGGGTTAACTTACCGGGGGCAGATACGCAGTATTTT. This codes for CASRERVNLPGADTQYF. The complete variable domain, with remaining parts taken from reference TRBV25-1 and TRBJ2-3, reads EADIYQTPRYLVIGTGKKITLECSQTMGHDKMYWYQQDPGMELHLIHYSYGVNSTEKGDLSSESTVSRIRTEHFPLTLESARPSHTSQYLCASRERVNLPGADTQYFGPGTRLTVL.

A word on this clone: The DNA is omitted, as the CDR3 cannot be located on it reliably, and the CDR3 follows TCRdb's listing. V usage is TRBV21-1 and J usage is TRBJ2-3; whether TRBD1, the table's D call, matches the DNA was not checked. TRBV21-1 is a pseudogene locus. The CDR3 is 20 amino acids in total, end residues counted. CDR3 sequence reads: CASPVAQGADGQVPTDTQYF.